This section outlines one T cell receptor (beta chain) sequence together with its context. Germline V gives CDR1 LNHDA, CDR2 SQIVND (reference sequence). The CDR3 is made up of 14 amino acids. Trimming stripped 3 bases from V and 0 bases from J, with 8 bases between. The sample belongs to a study of technical replicates of blood from several donors. The data were produced by immunoSEQ multiplex PCR, yet TCRdb's version contains in-frame clones alone and is incomplete. In the table there are 60,000 to 80,000 clones, around 86% of which are singletons. The material sequenced was PBMCs. The J gene is TRBJ1-1, the V gene TRBV19; unclear D gene. This receptor was identified in a human donor in good health. Some clones in this sample may be carry-over from other donors' samples. In DNA form, the CDR3 reads TGTGCCAGTAGTATGACAAGCATGAACACTGAAGCTTTCTTT. Its translation: CASSMTSMNTEAFF.